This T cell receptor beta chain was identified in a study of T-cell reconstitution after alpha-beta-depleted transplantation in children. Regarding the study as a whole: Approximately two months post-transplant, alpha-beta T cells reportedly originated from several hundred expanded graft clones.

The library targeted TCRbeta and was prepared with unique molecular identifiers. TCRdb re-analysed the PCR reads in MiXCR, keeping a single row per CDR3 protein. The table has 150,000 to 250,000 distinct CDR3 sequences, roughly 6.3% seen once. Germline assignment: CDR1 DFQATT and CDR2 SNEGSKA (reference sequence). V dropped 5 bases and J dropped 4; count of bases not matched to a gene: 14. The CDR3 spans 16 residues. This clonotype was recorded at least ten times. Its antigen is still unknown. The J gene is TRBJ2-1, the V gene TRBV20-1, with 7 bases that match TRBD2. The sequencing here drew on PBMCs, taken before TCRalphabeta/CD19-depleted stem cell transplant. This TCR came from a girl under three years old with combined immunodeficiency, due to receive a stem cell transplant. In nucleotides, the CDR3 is TGCAGTGCTCGACCCGAATCTGGCGGGGGATACAATGAGCAGTTCTTC. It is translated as CSARPESGGGYNEQFF.